This entry describes one TCR beta chain. The antigen remains unidentified. These data belong to a study of cytomegalovirus exposure and HLA in healthy donors. About the research overall: The same platform as the approximately 640 first-cohort repertoires was used for the 120 validation repertoires, a later analysis reported. Study-level findings and limits: The authors listed 164 TCR beta chains as cytomegalovirus-associated.

TCRdb's table, derived via immunoSEQ multiplex PCR, lists solely in-frame clones and lacks some. This repertoire shows approximately 150,000 clones, more than 80% found once; its top ten account for 3%. V lost 0 bases and J lost 5, with 10 bases in between. This CDR3 is 14 amino acids long. The germline gives CDR1 MNHNS, CDR2 SASEGT. This sequence originates from a woman aged 18-29 years in good health and CMV-seropositive. The chain joins TRBV6-1 to TRBJ1-2, with D hard to call. The sample comprised PBMCs. CDR3 sequence: CASSEASENYGYTF. In DNA form, the CDR3 reads TGTGCCAGCAGTGAAGCTTCAGAAAATTATGGCTACACCTTC.